This TCR beta chain stems from a study of blood T cell repertoires in COVID-19. Across the study: Samples of COVID-19 (acute and convalescent) were obtained from the United States, Italy and Spain.

V dropped 4 bases and J dropped 4 bases, with 23 bases sitting between them. The CDR3 has 17 residues. Per germline, CDR1 SGHRS and CDR2 YFSETQ. Sequencing used immunoSEQ multiplex PCR; TCRdb keeps in-frame clones, though not all of them. The sample records approximately 92,000 clones, over 70% being singletons. The chain couples TRBV5-1 to TRBJ1-1; TRBD1 is a possible D gene (6 bases). The source material was peripheral blood. The sequence derives from a man between 50 and 59 years old who had recovered from COVID-19. In DNA, the CDR3 is TGCGCCAGCAGCCCCGGGGGGGGCGAAGGTGTGTTCACTGAAGCTTTCTTT. Its translation is CASSPGGGEGVFTEAFF.